This entry describes one T cell receptor beta chain. The data were obtained in a study of regulatory T cells in long-lasting Graves disease. Study-level information: Graves' patients (newly diagnosed) had been on antithyroid drugs under 3 months.

Time point indicated: newly diagnosed GD, antithyroid drugs for less than 3 months. Extracted PBMC RNA gave rise to the TCR library. V dropped 5 bases and J dropped 2 bases, with 21 bases sitting between them. CDR3 length equals 17 residues. Library construction for TCR beta used iRepertoire HTBI primers and Arm-PCR of CDR3 regions. TCRdb called the multiplex PCR reads again in MiXCR, with one record for every CDR3 protein. The data show about 430,000 distinct CDR3 sequences, over 12% seen once. The same sample was also studied in work on T cells in Graves' hyperthyroidism and ophthalmopathy.

The gene calls are TRBV12-3 or TRBV12-4 and TRBJ1-2; perhaps TRBD1 as D (6 bases). Material: peripheral blood mononuclear cells (PBMCs), obtained at new diagnosis, from a patient treated with antithyroid drugs. The origin of this receptor is a woman aged 40 to 50 with Graves disease. The CDR3 spells CASSPLEAGDGNYGYTF. In nucleotides, the CDR3 is TGTGCCAGCAGTCCCCTAGAAGCAGGGGACGGAAACTATGGCTACACCTTC.